Here is one TCR beta chain with its context. Its matching antigen is unknown. These data belong to a study of cytomegalovirus exposure and HLA in healthy donors. Study-level results: Differences between HLA loci emerged in a later analysis of TCR association rates, with DRB1 most and HLA-C fewest.

Though probably carrying unrecorded immune exposures, donors were nominally healthy at sampling. PCR primers comprised 60 Vbeta and 13 Jbeta primers. Method: immunoSEQ multiplex PCR; TCRdb's copy keeps in-frame clones and lacks some. Of about 240,000 clones in the sample, around 80% were seen once. CDR3 length equals 15 residues. The V and J ends lost 2 bases and 5 bases, in that order; junction bases with no gene match: 5. Per the germline V gene, CDR1 is MNHEY and CDR2 is SMNVEV (reference sequence). The clonotype originates from a woman between 40 and 50 years old in good health and CMV-seropositive. Input material: PBMCs. The genes are TRBV27 and TRBJ2-5, with 10 bases identical to TRBD2. This CDR3 reads CASSLSASGSETQYF. DNA for the CDR3: TGTGCCAGCAGTTTAAGCGCTAGCGGGAGTGAGACCCAGTACTTC.